This passage covers 24 T cell receptor beta chains from one sample sequenced in a study of T cell responses to AZD1222 COVID-19 vaccine. TCRdb's copy holds only in-frame clones and misses some; the assay was immunoSEQ multiplex PCR. The sample yields around 100,000 clones, about 89% seen once. The sequences come from peripheral blood, collected on day 0 of MenACWY control vaccination. The source of these receptors is an adult in good health.

The chain recombines TRBV2 with TRBJ2-6; tentatively, D is TRBD1 or TRBD2 (5 bases each). The V end was cut by 6 bases, the J end by 4 bases, with 10 bases between. This CDR3 is 14 amino acids long. CDR1 SNHLY and CDR2 FYNNEI come from the germline V gene. The DNA for the CDR3 is TGTGCCAGCAGGATGGGGGAAGGGGCCAACGTCCTGACTTTC. This gives the protein CASRMGEGANVLTF.

The V gene is TRBV6-5, the J gene TRBJ1-4; D not certain. This CDR3 spans 13 amino acids. V was shortened by 2 bases and J by 5 bases, with 6 bases between the two germline ends. The germline gives CDR1 MNHEY, CDR2 SVGAGI. The CDR3 DNA reads as TGTGCCAGCAGTTACGACGGGAATGAAAAACTGTTTTTT. It encodes CASSYDGNEKLFF.

This chain uses TRBV2 with TRBJ1-5; no clear D gene. V was cut by 7 bases and J by 4 bases, with 8 bases left in between. Germline CDR1 reads SNHLY; CDR2 reads FYNNEI. The CDR3 runs 12 residues. In DNA form, the CDR3 reads TGTGCCAGCACACTAGAGAATCAGCCCCAGCATTTT. Its translation: CASTLENQPQHF.

The table lists this clone with a count of one. The chain employs TRBV11-2 and TRBJ2-7; D may be TRBD1 or TRBD2 (6 bases each). The germline V and J ends were trimmed by 3 bases and 5 bases, with 11 bases remaining between them. The CDR3 length is 13 residues. CDR1 is SGHAT and CDR2 is FQNNGV in the germline V gene. The CDR3 here is CASSFGGPNEQYF. The CDR3 bases are TGTGCCAGCAGCTTCGGGGGCCCGAACGAGCAGTACTTC. The complete variable domain, with remaining parts taken from reference TRBV11-2 and TRBJ2-7, reads EAGVAQSPRYKIIEKRQSVAFWCNPISGHATLYWYQQILGQGPKLLIQFQNNGVVDDSQLPKDRFSAERLKGVDSTLKIQPAKLEDSAVYLCASSFGGPNEQYFGPGTRLTVT.

The V gene is TRBV7-9, the J gene TRBJ2-7; TRBD2 matches at 9 bases. This CDR3 region has 13 residues. V was clipped by 5 bases and J by 10 bases; unmatched bases: 9. CDR1 SEHNR and CDR2 FQNEAQ come from the germline V gene (reference sequence). CDR3 amino acids: CASSPPSGTRQYF. The CDR3 region has the DNA TGTGCCAGCAGCCCCCCTAGCGGGACCCGCCAGTACTTC.

The V call is TRBV6-5, the J call TRBJ2-7; maybe TRBD2 (5 bases). CDR3 length: 11 amino acids. Trimming stripped 8 bases from V and 6 bases from J, with 11 bases between. Germline CDR1 MNHEY, CDR2 SVGAGI. The CDR3 sequence is CASLDFPEQYF. CDR3 in DNA: TGTGCCAGCCTGGACTTCCCCGAGCAGTACTTC.

The V gene is TRBV4-3, the J gene TRBJ2-7; no definite D call. V lost 0 bases, J lost 1 base, and 4 bases lay in between. The CDR3 consists of 13 residues. Germline V gene data show CDR1 as LGHNA and CDR2 as YSLEER. The CDR3 is CASSQEHSYEQYF. The CDR3 nucleotides are TGCGCCAGCAGCCAAGAACATTCCTACGAGCAGTACTTC.

CDR3 region: CATGEVRGADNEQFF. CDR3 coding DNA: TGTGCCACCGGCGAGGTCCGGGGTGCGGACAATGAGCAGTTCTTC. This sequence joins TRBV15 and TRBJ2-1; tentative D call: TRBD2 (5 bases). V lost 8 bases, J lost 5 bases, and 19 bases lay in between. Germline V gives CDR1 LNHNV, CDR2 YYDKDF (reference sequence). CDR3 size: 15 residues. The full variable domain, completed using reference TRBV15 and TRBJ2-1, is DAMVIQNPRYQVTQFGKPVTLSCSQTLNHNVMYWYQQKSSQAPKLLFHYYDKDFNNEADTPDNFQSRRPNTSFCFLDIRSPGLGDTAMYLCATGEVRGADNEQFFGPGTRLTVL.

In this sample, this clone turned up a few times. The chain uses TRBV11-2 and TRBJ1-1; 7 bases line up with TRBD1. This CDR3 has 15 residues. The V gene's germline CDR1 is SGHAT and CDR2 FQNNGV. V was pared by 3 bases and J by 6 bases, with 10 bases of the junction left unmatched. The CDR3 coding sequence is TGTGCCAGCAGCTTCGACAGGGTTGGCCTGGCTGAAGCTTTCTTT. It specifies CASSFDRVGLAEAFF.

The chain uses TRBV3-1 (or the pseudogene TRBV3-2) and TRBJ2-1; 9 bases fit TRBD1. The CDR3 is made up of 16 amino acids. Unmatched junction bases numbered 11, after V lost 4 bases and J lost 7 bases. Germline assignment: CDR1 LGHDT and CDR2 YNNKEL (reference sequence). CDR3 protein: CASSPWTGERKNEQFF. The CDR3 region has the DNA TGTGCCAGCAGCCCGTGGACAGGGGAAAGGAAGAATGAGCAGTTCTTC.

The rearrangement links TRBV18 to TRBJ1-5; D is perhaps TRBD1 (6 bases). Germline V gene lookup returns CDR1 KGHSH and CDR2 LQKENI. V dropped 6 bases and J dropped 2 bases, with 17 bases sitting between them. The CDR3 loop spans 16 amino acids. This CDR3 reads CASSSGGGSGNQPQHF. The CDR3 DNA reads TGTGCCAGCTCCTCGGGGGGGGGCAGTGGCAATCAGCCCCAGCATTTT. Based on the CDR3 plus reference TRBV18 and TRBJ1-5, the full variable domain is NAGVMQNPRHLVRRRGQEARLRCSPMKGHSHVYWYRQLPEEGLKFMVYLQKENIIDESGMPKERFSAEFPKEGPSILRIQQVVRGDSAAYFCASSSGGGSGNQPQHFGDGTRLSIL.

The chain links TRBV9 to TRBJ1-6; D possibly corresponds to TRBD1 (5 bases). Trimming stripped 0 bases from V and 6 bases from J, with 16 bases between. The CDR3 is 17 amino acids. Germline lookup yields CDR1 SGDLS and CDR2 YYNGEE. CDR3 DNA: TGTGCCAGCAGCGTAGACGTGGGGCACACAGTTAATTCACCCCTCCACTTT. Its protein product is CASSVDVGHTVNSPLHF.

The DNA for the CDR3 is TGTGCCAGCAGATATGGAGGGGGCCAAGAGACCCAGTACTTC. It encodes CASRYGGGQETQYF. This chain connects TRBV2 to TRBJ2-5; D might be TRBD1 or TRBD2, each matching 6 bases. The CDR3 totals 14 residues. Deletions cut 6 bases from V and 1 base from J, with 12 bases between. Germline CDR1 SNHLY, CDR2 FYNNEI.

This sequence joins TRBV6-2 or TRBV6-3 and TRBJ2-6; tentatively, D is TRBD1 (5 bases). Germline V gene sequence: CDR1 MNHEY, CDR2 SVGEGT. V lost 6 bases and J lost 1, with 13 bases in between. The CDR3 has 16 amino acids. In DNA, the CDR3 is TGTGCCAGCAGCGACGACAGTCTATCTGGGGCCAACGTCCTGACTTTC. This translates into CASSDDSLSGANVLTF.

This clone was counted between two and nine times. This chain joins TRBV7-2 and TRBJ2-6; a possible D gene is TRBD1 (6 bases). Germline CDR1 is SGHTA and CDR2 is FQGNSA. V was trimmed by 1 base and J by 0 bases, leaving 13 bases between them. The CDR3 runs to 18 residues. The CDR3, as DNA: TGTGCCAGCAGCTTAGGCCCGACAGGTTCCTCTGGGGCCAACGTCCTGACTTTC. Its protein product is CASSLGPTGSSGANVLTF.

V is TRBV20-1 and J is TRBJ2-7; D remains unclear. Trimming removed 0 bases at V and 10 bases at J, with 10 bases between. Germline lookup yields CDR1 DFQATT and CDR2 SNEGSKA (reference sequence). CDR3 length: 11 amino acids. CDR3 protein: CSARDDTRQYF. The CDR3, as DNA: TGCAGTGCTAGAGATGACACAAGACAGTACTTC.

This clone was observed once. The CDR3 sequence: CASSPGQGGGYGYTF. The CDR3 region has the DNA TGTGCCAGCAGCCCGGGACAGGGTGGCGGCTATGGCTACACCTTC. The rearrangement joins TRBV5-4 to TRBJ1-2; TRBD1 matches 9 bases. The J segment lost 4 bases and the V segment lost 4 bases, leaving 8 bases of the junction unmatched. The CDR3 has 15 residues. Germline V CDR1 and CDR2: SGHNT, YYREEE (reference sequence). Looking up the rest from reference TRBV5-4 and TRBJ1-2 gives the full variable domain: ETGVTQSPTHLIKTRGQQVTLRCSSQSGHNTVSWYQQALGQGPQFIFQYYREEENGRGNFPPRFSGLQFPNYSSELNVNALELDDSALYLCASSPGQGGGYGYTFGSGTRLTVV.

V is TRBV11-2 and J is TRBJ1-3; no firm D call. Germline loops: CDR1 SGHAT, CDR2 FQNNGV. Trimming cost V 0 bases and J 2 bases, with 5 bases left between them. The CDR3 runs to 14 residues. CDR3 nucleotide sequence: TGTGCCAGCAGCTTAGACAGTACTGGAAACACCATATATTTT. Translating it yields CASSLDSTGNTIYF.

The rearrangement links TRBV18 to TRBJ1-1; TRBD1 might be the D (6 bases). V shed 7 bases and J shed 2 bases, with 14 bases lying between them. The CDR3 is 14 residues long. The germline V gene encodes CDR1 KGHSH and CDR2 LQKENI. The CDR3 reads CASLTNRDNTEAFF. The DNA for the CDR3 is TGTGCCAGCTTAACAAACAGGGATAACACTGAAGCTTTCTTT.

The genes are TRBV13 and TRBJ1-3; a possible D gene is TRBD1 (5 bases). V was trimmed by 0 bases and J by 7 bases, leaving 19 bases between them. CDR3 size: 17 residues. Germline V gene sequence: CDR1 PRHDT, CDR2 FYEKMQ (reference sequence). CDR3 amino acids: CASSLGGPAGPQNTIYF. The CDR3 nucleotides read TGTGCCAGCAGCTTAGGGGGTCCCGCGGGACCCCAGAACACCATATATTTT.

Worth noting for this clone: Sequence at one end of the junction differs from germline and may be a read error. The V call is TRBV11-3, the J call TRBJ2-2; no reliable D call. CDR3 length equals 13 residues. Germline V gene sequence: CDR1 SGHNT, CDR2 YENEEA. CDR3 sequence (DNA): TGTACCAGCAGCTTTATGTCAGACGGGGAGCTGTTTTTT. It specifies CTSSFMSDGELFF. Complete variable domain (other parts from reference TRBV11-3 and TRBJ2-2): EAGVVQSPRYKIIEKKQPVAFWCNPISGHNTLYWYLQNLGQGPELLIRYENEEAVDDSQLPKDRFSAERLKGVDSTLKIQPAELGDSAVYLCTSSFMSDGELFFGEGSRLTVL.

The chain employs TRBV2 and TRBJ1-2; perhaps TRBD1 as D (5 bases). CDR3 length equals 16 residues. Trimming took 2 bases from V and 0 from J, leaving 13 bases between them. CDR1 and CDR2 from the germline V gene are SNHLY and FYNNEI. CDR3 bases: TGTGCCAGCAGTGAATTGGCCGGGACGGCTAACTATGGCTACACCTTC. Translation: CASSELAGTANYGYTF.

The genes are TRBV6-6 and TRBJ1-3, with D possibly matching TRBD1 (5 bases). The V gene's germline CDR1 is MNHNY and CDR2 SVGAGI (reference sequence). The CDR3 has 15 amino acids. Trimming removed 8 bases from V and 0 bases from J, with 14 bases in between. As DNA, the CDR3 is TGTGCCAGCCGCCTCGGGGGATACTCTGGAAACACCATATATTTT. Translation: CASRLGGYSGNTIYF.

This chain's CDR3 is CASSRDGTGTYEQYF. The CDR3 DNA sequence: TGTGCCAGCAGCCGCGATGGGACAGGGACCTACGAGCAGTACTTC. V and J are TRBV5-4 and TRBJ2-7, with 9 bases identical to TRBD1. Germline-derived CDR1 and CDR2 are SGHNT and YYREEE (reference sequence). The CDR3 covers 15 residues. The junction had 7 bases not matched to a gene; V was cut back by 4 bases and J by 2 bases.